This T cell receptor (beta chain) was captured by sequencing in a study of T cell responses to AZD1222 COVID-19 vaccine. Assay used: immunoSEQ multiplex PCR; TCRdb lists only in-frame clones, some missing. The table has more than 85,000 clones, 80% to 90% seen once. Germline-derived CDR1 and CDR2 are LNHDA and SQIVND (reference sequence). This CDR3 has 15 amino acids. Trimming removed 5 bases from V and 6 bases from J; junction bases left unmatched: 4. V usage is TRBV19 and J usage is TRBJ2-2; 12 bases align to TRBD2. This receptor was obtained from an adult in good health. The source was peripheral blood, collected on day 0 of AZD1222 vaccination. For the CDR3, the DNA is TGTGCCAGTAGTCCTAGCGGGAGGGGTGCCGGGGAGCTGTTTTTT. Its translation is CASSPSGRGAGELFF.